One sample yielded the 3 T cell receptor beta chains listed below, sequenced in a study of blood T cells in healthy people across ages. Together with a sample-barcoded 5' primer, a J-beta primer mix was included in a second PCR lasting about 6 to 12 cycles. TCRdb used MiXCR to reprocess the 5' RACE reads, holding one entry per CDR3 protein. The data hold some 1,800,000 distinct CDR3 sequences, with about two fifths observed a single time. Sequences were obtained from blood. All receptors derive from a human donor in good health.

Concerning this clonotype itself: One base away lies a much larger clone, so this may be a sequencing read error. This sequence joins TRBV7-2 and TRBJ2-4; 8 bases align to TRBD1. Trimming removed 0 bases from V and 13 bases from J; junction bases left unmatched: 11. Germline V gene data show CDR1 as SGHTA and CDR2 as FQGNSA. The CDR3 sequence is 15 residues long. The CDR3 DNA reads TGTGCCAGCAGCTTAGCCGGGACAGGCCCCTACGGGCAGTACTTC. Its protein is CASSLAGTGPYGQYF.

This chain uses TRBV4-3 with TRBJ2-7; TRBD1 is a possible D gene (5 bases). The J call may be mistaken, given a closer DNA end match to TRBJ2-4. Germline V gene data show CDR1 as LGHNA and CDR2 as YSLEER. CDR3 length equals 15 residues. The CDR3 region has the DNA TGCGCCAGCAGCCAGTCAGCAGGGGCCAAAAACATTCAGTACTTC. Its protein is CASSQSAGAKNIQYF.

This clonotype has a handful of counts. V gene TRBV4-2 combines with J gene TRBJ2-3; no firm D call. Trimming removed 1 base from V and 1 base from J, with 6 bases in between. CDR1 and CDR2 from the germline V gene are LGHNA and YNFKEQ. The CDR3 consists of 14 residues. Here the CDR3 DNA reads TGTGCCAGCAGCCAAGTAGATGGCACAGATACGCAGTATTTT. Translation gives CASSQVDGTDTQYF.